A selection of T cell receptor beta chains follows, all from one sample in a study of T-cell reconstitution after alpha-beta-depleted transplantation in children. TCRdb re-called the PCR reads through MiXCR, storing one row per CDR3 protein. Among over 550,000 distinct CDR3 sequences, about 10% were seen once, and the ten largest hold around 4%. The material sequenced was PBMCs from the stem cell graft donor, taken from the stem cell graft. The receptors stem from a human donor who donated a stem cell graft to a child with acute myeloid leukemia. The CDR3 runs from the conserved cysteine through the conserved F or W. Fields, in order: J gene, V gene, clone size, D gene, CDR3 protein, CDR3 DNA. D genes are given only for firm matches. The size field is filled for only some rows; it gives once, few, many or a size class.

TRBJ2-1,TRBV9,few,TRBD2,CASSVGTSGYFEQFF,TGTGCCAGCAGCGTAGGGACTAGCGGTTACTTTGAGCAGTTCTTC
TRBJ2-7,TRBV7-9,few,-,CASGRSSYEQYF,TGTGCCAGCGGGCGGAGCTCCTACGAGCAGTACTTC
TRBJ2-7,TRBV12-3/TRBV12-4,few,-,CASSPRFSSYEQYF,TGTGCCAGCAGTCCCCGGTTTAGCTCCTACGAGCAGTACTTC
TRBJ2-4,TRBV29-1,few,-,CSVSGPEDIQYF,TGCAGCGTTTCCGGACCGGAGGACATTCAGTACTTC
TRBJ2-5,TRBV27,few,TRBD2,CASSLAGGRTGETQYF,TGTGCCAGCAGTCTAGCGGGAGGCCGGACGGGGGAGACCCAGTACTTC
TRBJ2-7,TRBV29-1,-,-,CSVYGHSSYEQYF,TGCAGCGTTTACGGCCACTCGTCCTACGAGCAGTACTTC
TRBJ2-6,TRBV12-3/TRBV12-4,few,-,CASSSHSSGANVLTF,TGTGCCAGCAGCTCCCATTCCTCTGGGGCCAACGTCCTGACTTTC
TRBJ2-7,TRBV2,-,TRBD2,CASSDLAGGYEQYF,TGTGCCAGCAGTGATCTAGCGGGAGGCTACGAGCAGTACTTC
TRBJ2-2,TRBV11-2,many,TRBD2,CASSLDNAGVDTGELFF,TGTGCCAGCAGCTTAGATAACGCGGGAGTCGACACCGGGGAGCTGTTTTTT
TRBJ2-5,TRBV30,few,TRBD2,CAWSVGRGAWETQYF,TGTGCCTGGAGTGTCGGGAGGGGGGCCTGGGAGACCCAGTACTTC
TRBJ2-3,TRBV4-1,-,TRBD1,CASSQRQGGTDTQYF,TGCGCCAGCAGCCAAAGACAGGGCGGCACAGATACGCAGTATTTT
TRBJ2-1,TRBV12-3/TRBV12-4,few,-,CASSPLTGVTYNEQFF,TGTGCCAGCAGTCCCCTGACAGGAGTTACCTACAATGAGCAGTTCTTC